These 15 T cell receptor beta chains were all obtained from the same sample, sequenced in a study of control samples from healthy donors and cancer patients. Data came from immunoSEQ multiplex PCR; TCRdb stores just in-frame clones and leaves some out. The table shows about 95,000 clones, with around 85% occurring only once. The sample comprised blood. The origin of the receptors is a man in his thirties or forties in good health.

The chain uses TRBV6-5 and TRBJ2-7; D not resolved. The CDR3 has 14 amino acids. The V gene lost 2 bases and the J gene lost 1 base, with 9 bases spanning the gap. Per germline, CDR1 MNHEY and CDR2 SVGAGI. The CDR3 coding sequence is TGTGCCAGCAGTTACCGATCAGCTTCCTACGAGCAGTACTTC. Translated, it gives CASSYRSASYEQYF.

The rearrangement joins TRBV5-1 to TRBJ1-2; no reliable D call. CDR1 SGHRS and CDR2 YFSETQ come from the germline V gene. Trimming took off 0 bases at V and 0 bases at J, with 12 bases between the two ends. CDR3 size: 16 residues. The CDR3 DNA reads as TGCGCCAGCAGCTTGGGTTTGGGCATAGCTAACTATGGCTACACCTTC. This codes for CASSLGLGIANYGYTF.

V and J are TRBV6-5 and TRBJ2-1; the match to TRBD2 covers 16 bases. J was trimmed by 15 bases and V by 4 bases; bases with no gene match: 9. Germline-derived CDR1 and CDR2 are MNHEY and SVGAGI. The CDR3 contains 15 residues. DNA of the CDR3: TGTGCCAGCAGTTCAGTCGGGACTAGCGGGGGGGCCACGTTCTTC. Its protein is CASSSVGTSGGATFF.

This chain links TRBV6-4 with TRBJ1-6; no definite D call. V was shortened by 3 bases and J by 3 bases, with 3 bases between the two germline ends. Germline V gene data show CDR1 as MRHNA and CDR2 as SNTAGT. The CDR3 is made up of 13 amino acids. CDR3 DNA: TGTGCCAGCAGTGAGGACTATAATTCACCCCTCCACTTT. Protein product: CASSEDYNSPLHF.

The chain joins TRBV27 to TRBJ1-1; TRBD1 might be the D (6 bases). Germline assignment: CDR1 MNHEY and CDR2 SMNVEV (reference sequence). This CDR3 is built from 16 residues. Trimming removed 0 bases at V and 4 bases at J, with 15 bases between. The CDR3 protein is CASSLSPRGGRTEAFF. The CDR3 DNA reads TGTGCCAGCAGTTTATCACCCCGGGGGGGCCGCACTGAAGCTTTCTTT.

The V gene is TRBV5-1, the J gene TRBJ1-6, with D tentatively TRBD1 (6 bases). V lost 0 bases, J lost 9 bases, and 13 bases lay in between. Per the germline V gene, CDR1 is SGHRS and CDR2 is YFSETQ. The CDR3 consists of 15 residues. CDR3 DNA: TGCGCCAGCAGCTTGGTGGCAGGGGTAGGTTCACCCCTCCACTTT. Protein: CASSLVAGVGSPLHF.

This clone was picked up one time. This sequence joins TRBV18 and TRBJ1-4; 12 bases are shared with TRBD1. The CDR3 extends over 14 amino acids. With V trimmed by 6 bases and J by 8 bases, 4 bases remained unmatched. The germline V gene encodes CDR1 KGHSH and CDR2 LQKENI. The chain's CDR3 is CASSFGTGGEKLFF. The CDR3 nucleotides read TGTGCCAGCTCTTTCGGGACAGGGGGCGAAAAACTGTTTTTT.

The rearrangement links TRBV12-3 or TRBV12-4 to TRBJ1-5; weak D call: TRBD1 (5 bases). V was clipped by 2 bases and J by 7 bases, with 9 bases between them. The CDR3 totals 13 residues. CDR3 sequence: CASSLRGGQPQHF. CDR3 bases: TGTGCCAGCAGTTTACGGGGGGGGCAGCCCCAGCATTTT.

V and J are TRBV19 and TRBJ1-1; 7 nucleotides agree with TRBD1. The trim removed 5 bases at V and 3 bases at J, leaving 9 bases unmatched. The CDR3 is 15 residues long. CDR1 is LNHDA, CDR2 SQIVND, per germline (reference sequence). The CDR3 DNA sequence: TGTGCCAGTAGTTCGTACAGGGGTAGCGACACTGAAGCTTTCTTT. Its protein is CASSSYRGSDTEAFF. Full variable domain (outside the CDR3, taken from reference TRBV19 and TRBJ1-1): DGGITQSPKYLFRKEGQNVTLSCEQNLNHDAMYWYRQDPGQGLRLIYYSQIVNDFQKGDIAEGYSVSREKKESFPLTVTSAQKNPTAFYLCASSSYRGSDTEAFFGQGTRLTVV.

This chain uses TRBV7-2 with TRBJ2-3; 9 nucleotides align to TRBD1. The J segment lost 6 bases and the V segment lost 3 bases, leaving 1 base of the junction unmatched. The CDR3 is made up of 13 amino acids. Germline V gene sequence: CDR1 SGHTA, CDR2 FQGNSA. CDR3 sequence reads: CASSFGQGDTQYF. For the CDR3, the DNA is TGTGCCAGCAGCTTTGGACAGGGGGATACGCAGTATTTT.

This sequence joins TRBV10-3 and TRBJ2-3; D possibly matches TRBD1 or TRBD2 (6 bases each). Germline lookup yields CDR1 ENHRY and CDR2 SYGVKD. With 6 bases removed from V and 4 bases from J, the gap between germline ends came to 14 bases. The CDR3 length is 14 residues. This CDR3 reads CAIRLTGASDTQYF. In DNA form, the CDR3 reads TGTGCCATCAGGTTGACGGGGGCGTCAGATACGCAGTATTTT.

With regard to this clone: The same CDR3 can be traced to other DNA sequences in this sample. The CDR3 DNA reads TGTGCCAGTAGTATAGAGGACCAGCCCCAGCATTTT. Protein sequence: CASSIEDQPQHF. This chain connects TRBV19 to TRBJ1-5; no clear D. Germline V gene data show CDR1 as LNHDA and CDR2 as SQIVND (reference sequence). The CDR3 is 12 residues long. Deletions cut 0 bases from V and 7 bases from J, with 4 bases between.

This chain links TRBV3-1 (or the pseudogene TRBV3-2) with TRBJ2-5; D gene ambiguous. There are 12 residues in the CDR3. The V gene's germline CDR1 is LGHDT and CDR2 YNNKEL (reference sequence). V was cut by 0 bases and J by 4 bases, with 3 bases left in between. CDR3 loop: CASSQERETQYF. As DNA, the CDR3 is TGTGCCAGCAGCCAAGAAAGAGAGACCCAGTACTTC.

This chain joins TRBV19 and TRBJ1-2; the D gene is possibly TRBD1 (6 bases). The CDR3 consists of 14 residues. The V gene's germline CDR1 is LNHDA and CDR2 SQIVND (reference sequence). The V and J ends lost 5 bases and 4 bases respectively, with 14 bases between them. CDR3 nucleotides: TGTGCCAGTAGTTTAATCGGGGGCTTCTATGGCTACACCTTC. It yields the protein CASSLIGGFYGYTF.

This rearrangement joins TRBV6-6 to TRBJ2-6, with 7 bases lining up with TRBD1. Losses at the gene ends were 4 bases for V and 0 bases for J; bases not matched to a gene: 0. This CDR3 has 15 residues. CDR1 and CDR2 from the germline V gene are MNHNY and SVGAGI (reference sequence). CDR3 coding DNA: TGTGCCAGCAGTTGGGACAGCTCTGGGGCCAACGTCCTGACTTTC. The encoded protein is CASSWDSSGANVLTF.